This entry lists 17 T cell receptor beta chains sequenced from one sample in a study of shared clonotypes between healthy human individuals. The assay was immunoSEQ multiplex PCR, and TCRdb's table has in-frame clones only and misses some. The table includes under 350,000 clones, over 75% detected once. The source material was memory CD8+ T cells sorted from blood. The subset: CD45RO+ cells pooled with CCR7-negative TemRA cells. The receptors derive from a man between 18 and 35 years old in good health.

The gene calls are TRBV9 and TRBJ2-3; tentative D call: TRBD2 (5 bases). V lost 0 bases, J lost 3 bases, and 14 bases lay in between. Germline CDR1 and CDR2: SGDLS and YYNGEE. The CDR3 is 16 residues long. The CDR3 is CASSVGGGLGTDTQYF. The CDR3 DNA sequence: TGTGCCAGCAGCGTAGGCGGCGGGTTAGGTACAGATACGCAGTATTTT. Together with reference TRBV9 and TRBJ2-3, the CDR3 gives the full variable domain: DSGVTQTPKHLITATGQRVTLRCSPRSGDLSVYWYQQSLDQGLQFLIQYYNGEERAKGNILERFSAQQFPDLHSELNLSSLELGDSALYFCASSVGGGLGTDTQYFGPGTRLTVL.

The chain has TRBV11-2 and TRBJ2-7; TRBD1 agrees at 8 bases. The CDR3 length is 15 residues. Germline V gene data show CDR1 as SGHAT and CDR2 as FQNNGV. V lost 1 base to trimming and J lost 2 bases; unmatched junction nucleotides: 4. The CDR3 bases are TGTGCCAGCAGCTTAGGACAGGGGATCCCCTACGAGCAGTACTTC. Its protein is CASSLGQGIPYEQYF.

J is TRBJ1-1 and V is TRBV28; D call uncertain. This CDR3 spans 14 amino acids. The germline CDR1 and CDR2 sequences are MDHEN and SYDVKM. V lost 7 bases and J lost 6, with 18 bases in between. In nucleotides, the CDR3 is TGTGCCAGCACCAATTCTGGTCTAACCTCTGAAGCTTTCTTT. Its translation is CASTNSGLTSEAFF.

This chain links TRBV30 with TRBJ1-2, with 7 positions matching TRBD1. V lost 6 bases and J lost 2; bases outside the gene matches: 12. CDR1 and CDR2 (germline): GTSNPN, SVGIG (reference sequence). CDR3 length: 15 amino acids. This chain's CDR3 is CACLARDRGNYGYTF. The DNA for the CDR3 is TGTGCCTGCCTGGCCCGGGACAGAGGAAACTATGGCTACACCTTC.

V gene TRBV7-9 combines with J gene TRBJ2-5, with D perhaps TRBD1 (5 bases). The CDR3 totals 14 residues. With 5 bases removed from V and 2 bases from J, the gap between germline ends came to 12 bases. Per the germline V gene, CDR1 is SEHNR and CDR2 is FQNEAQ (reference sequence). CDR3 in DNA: TGTGCCAGCAGCCTAACAGGAGTGCAAGAGACCCAGTACTTC. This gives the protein CASSLTGVQETQYF.

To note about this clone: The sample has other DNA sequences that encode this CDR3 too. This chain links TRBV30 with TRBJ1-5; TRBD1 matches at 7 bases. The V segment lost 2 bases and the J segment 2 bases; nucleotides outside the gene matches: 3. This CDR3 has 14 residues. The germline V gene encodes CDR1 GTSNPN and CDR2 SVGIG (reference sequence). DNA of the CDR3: TGTGCCTGGAGTAGAGGACAGGGCAATCAGCCCCAGCATTTT. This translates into CAWSRGQGNQPQHF.

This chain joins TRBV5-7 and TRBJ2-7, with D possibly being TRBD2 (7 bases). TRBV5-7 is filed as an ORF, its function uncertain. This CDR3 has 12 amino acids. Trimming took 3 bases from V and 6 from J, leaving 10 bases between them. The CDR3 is CASSWGGREQYF. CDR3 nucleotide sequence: TGTGCCAGCAGCTGGGGGGGGCGCGAGCAGTACTTC.

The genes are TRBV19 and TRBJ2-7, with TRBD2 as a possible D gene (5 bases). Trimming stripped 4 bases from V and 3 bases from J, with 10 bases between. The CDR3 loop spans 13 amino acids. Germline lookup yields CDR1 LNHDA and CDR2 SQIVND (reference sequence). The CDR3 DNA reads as TGTGCCAGTAGTAGTGGACTCCACTACGAGCAGTACTTC. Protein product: CASSSGLHYEQYF. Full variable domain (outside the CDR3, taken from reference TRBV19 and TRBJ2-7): DGGITQSPKYLFRKEGQNVTLSCEQNLNHDAMYWYRQDPGQGLRLIYYSQIVNDFQKGDIAEGYSVSREKKESFPLTVTSAQKNPTAFYLCASSSGLHYEQYFGPGTRLTVT.

The CDR3 coding sequence is TGTGCCAGCAGTGAAGTTGGGGCCTACGAGCAGTACTTC. Translating it yields CASSEVGAYEQYF. The chain uses TRBV6-1 and TRBJ2-7, with unresolved D. The CDR3 runs to 13 residues. CDR1 and CDR2 from the germline V gene are MNHNS and SASEGT. The V gene lost 1 base and the J gene lost 2 bases, with 6 bases spanning the gap.

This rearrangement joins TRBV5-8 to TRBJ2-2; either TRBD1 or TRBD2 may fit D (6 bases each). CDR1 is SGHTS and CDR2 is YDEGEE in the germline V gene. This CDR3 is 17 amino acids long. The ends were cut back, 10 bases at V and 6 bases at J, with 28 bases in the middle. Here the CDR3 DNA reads TGTGCCGGCCCCCGGAGGGACAATGTGGTAGTCTCCGGGGAGCTGTTTTTT. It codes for CAGPRRDNVVVSGELFF.

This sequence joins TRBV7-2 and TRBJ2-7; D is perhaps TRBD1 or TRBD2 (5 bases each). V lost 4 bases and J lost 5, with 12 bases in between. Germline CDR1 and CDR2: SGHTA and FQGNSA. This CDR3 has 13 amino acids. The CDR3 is CASSWGNADEQYF. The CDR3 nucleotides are TGTGCCAGCAGCTGGGGGAACGCGGACGAGCAGTACTTC.

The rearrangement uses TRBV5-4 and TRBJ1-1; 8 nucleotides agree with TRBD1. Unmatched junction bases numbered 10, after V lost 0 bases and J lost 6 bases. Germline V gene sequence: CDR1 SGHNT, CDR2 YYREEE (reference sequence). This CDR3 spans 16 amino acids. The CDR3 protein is CASSLAGGGLTAEAFF. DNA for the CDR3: TGTGCCAGCAGCTTGGCAGGGGGCGGGTTAACCGCTGAAGCTTTCTTT.

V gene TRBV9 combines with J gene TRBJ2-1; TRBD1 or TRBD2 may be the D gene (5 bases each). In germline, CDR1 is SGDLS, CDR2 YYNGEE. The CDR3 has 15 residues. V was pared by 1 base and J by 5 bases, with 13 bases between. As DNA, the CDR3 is TGTGCCAGCAGCGTAAGATCGGGACCAAACAATGAGCAGTTCTTC. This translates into CASSVRSGPNNEQFF.

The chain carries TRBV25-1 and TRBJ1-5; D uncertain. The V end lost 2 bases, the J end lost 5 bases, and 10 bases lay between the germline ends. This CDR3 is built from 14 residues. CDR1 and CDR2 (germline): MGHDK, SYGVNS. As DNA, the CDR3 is TGTGCCAGCAGTGAAGGTGATGGTGATCAGCCCCAGCATTTT. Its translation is CASSEGDGDQPQHF.

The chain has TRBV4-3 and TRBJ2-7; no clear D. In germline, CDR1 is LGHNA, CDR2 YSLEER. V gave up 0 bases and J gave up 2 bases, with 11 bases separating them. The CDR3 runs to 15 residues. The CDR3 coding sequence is TGCGCCAGCAGCCAAGATAGGGATTGGGCCTACGAGCAGTACTTC. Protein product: CASSQDRDWAYEQYF.

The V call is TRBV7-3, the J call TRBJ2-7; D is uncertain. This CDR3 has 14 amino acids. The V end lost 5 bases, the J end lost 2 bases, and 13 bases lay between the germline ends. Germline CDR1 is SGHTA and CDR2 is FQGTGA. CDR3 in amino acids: CASSPPGLTYEQYF. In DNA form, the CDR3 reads TGTGCCAGCAGCCCCCCCGGGCTAACCTACGAGCAGTACTTC.

The CDR3 spells CASSLPREAVYNEQFF. The CDR3 DNA reads as TGTGCCAGCAGCCTCCCCCGGGAGGCCGTCTACAATGAGCAGTTCTTC. The gene calls are TRBV25-1 and TRBJ2-1; 7 bases map to TRBD2. The germline gives CDR1 MGHDK, CDR2 SYGVNS. The CDR3 covers 16 residues. V gave up 6 bases and J gave up 3 bases; unmatched junction bases: 11.